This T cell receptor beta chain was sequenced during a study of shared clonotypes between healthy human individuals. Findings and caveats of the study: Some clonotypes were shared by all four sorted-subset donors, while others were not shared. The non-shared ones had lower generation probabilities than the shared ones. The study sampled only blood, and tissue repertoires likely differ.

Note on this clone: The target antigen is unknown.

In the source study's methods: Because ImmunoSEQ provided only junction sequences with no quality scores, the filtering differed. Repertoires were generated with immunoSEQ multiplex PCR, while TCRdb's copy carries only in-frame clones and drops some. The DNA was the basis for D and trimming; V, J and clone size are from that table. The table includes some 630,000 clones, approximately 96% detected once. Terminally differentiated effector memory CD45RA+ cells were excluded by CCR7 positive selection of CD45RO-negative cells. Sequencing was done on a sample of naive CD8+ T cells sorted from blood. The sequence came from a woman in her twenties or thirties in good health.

The CDR3 spells CASSLGTSGRTYEQYF. CDR3 nucleotide sequence: TGTGCCAGTAGTTTAGGGACTAGCGGGAGAACCTACGAGCAGTACTTC. V usage is TRBV19 and J usage is TRBJ2-7, with TRBD2 matching 14 bases. CDR1 is LNHDA and CDR2 is SQIVND in the germline V gene (reference sequence). V trimming: 5 bases; J trimming: 2 bases; junction bases outside the gene matches: 5. CDR3 length equals 16 residues.